These 2 T cell receptor beta chains came from one sample sequenced in a study of T-cell memory formation after mild COVID-19. MiXCR was run by TCRdb on the 5' RACE reads, yielding one entry per CDR3 protein. The table has about 290,000 distinct CDR3 sequences, 15% seen once. Sequencing was done on a sample of PBMCs or a T cell subset sorted from them (not recorded which). The receptor set was obtained from a man younger than 35 who had mild COVID-19 (a few samples of this study predate the infection). Cell type and time point are not known.

This clonotype was picked up a small number of times. The chain recombines TRBV5-1 with TRBJ2-2; the match to TRBD2 covers 8 bases. The CDR3 is 18 residues long. The J segment lost 4 bases and the V segment lost 2 bases, leaving 13 bases of the junction unmatched. Looked up from germline, CDR1 is SGHRS and CDR2 is YFSETQ. CDR3 bases: TGCGCCAGCAGCTTCCCCCTCAGCGGGGGCGAAGGCACCGGGGAGCTGTTTTTT. Protein product: CASSFPLSGGEGTGELFF. Looking up the rest from reference TRBV5-1 and TRBJ2-2 gives the full variable domain: KAGVTQTPRYLIKTRGQQVTLSCSPISGHRSVSWYQQTPGQGLQFLFEYFSETQRNKGNFPGRFSGRQFSNSRSEMNVSTLELGDSALYLCASSFPLSGGEGTGELFFGEGSRLTVL.

V is TRBV5-1 and J is TRBJ2-5; D not certain. Trimming pared 0 bases from V and 1 base from J, leaving 10 bases between. The CDR3 runs 15 residues. Germline-derived CDR1 and CDR2 are SGHRS and YFSETQ. CDR3 DNA: TGCGCCAGCAGCTTGGGGTCCTTAGCCCAAGAGACCCAGTACTTC. It codes for CASSLGSLAQETQYF.